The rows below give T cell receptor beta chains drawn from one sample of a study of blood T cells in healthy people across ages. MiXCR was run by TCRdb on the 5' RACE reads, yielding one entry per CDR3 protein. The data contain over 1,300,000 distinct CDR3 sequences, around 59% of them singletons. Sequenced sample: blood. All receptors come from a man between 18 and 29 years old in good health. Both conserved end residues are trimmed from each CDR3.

CDR3: ASSQRTGGPIGYGYT; J: TRBJ1-2; V: TRBV3-1
CDR3: ASSSSQGIGGEQY; J: NA; V: TRBV7-2
CDR3: ASRDGQEPKDYGYT; J: TRBJ1-2; V: TRBV12-3/TRBV12-4
CDR3: ASSYVLGEETQY; J: TRBJ2-5; V: TRBV4-1
CDR3: ASSTPLENYGYT; J: TRBJ1-2; V: TRBV11-2
CDR3: SAIGTGYSEQY; J: TRBJ2-7; V: TRBV20-1
CDR3: SVVLGRGQY; J: TRBJ2-7; V: TRBV29-1
CDR3: ASSSIQGYQETQY; J: TRBJ2-5; V: TRBV11-2
CDR3: ASSSTPGSYEQY; J: TRBJ2-7; V: TRBV7-6
CDR3: SASSGLVYEQY; J: TRBJ2-7; V: TRBV20-1
CDR3: ASFVTGPLGRDTQY; J: TRBJ2-3; V: TRBV7-9
CDR3: SASSVNQPQH; J: TRBJ1-5; V: TRBV20-1
CDR3: SARPRTSGYEQY; J: TRBJ2-7; V: TRBV20-1
CDR3: SVEETGTETYEQY; J: TRBJ2-7; V: TRBV29-1
CDR3: AISGRGAADYNEQF; J: TRBJ2-1; V: TRBV10-3
CDR3: ASSQDPRQVNSPLH; J: TRBJ1-6; V: TRBV4-3
CDR3: AISQETGSGANVLT; J: TRBJ2-6; V: TRBV4-1
CDR3: ASSSRGGNYEQY; J: TRBJ2-7; V: TRBV7-2
CDR3: ASSQDLSPMTGEFYEQY; J: TRBJ2-7; V: TRBV4-2
CDR3: SVSGLMNTEAF; J: TRBJ1-1; V: TRBV29-1
CDR3: ASSPTSGSSYEQY; J: TRBJ2-7; V: TRBV4-1
CDR3: ATSRDHPLGWEQY; J: TRBJ2-5; V: TRBV15
CDR3: SARDQTGVGPGNGYT; J: TRBJ1-2; V: TRBV20-1
CDR3: ASSQIPLAGGTDTQY; J: TRBJ2-3; V: TRBV4-1
CDR3: ASSPPGAADTQY; J: TRBJ2-3; V: TRBV7-2
CDR3: ASSRGDLYEQY; J: NA; V: TRBV12-3/TRBV12-4
CDR3: ASKNSGGTYEQY; J: TRBJ2-7; V: TRBV12-3/TRBV12-4
CDR3: ASSPWLGGVDSPLH; J: TRBJ1-6; V: TRBV7-2
CDR3: ASSGKQGAIEAF; J: TRBJ1-1; V: TRBV12-3/TRBV12-4